This is a list of T cell receptor beta chains from one sample in a study of cytomegalovirus exposure and HLA in healthy donors. Data came from immunoSEQ multiplex PCR; TCRdb stores just in-frame clones and leaves some out. This table has hundreds of thousands of clones, about 80% appearing once. Sequenced material: PBMCs. All receptors come from a woman in her fifties or sixties in good health and CMV-seropositive. Each CDR3 is given with its conserved first and last residue. A D gene is named only where the DNA matches it firmly. Only some rows state a clone size, as once, few, many or a class for expanded clones.

j_call d_call clone_size v_call cdr3_aa cdr3_nt
TRBJ1-1 . . TRBV5-8 CASSLNLNTEAFF TGTGCCAGCAGCCTGAACTTGAACACTGAAGCTTTCTTT
TRBJ2-6 . . TRBV11-3 CASSPGSSGANVLTF TGTGCCAGCAGCCCGGGGTCGTCTGGGGCCAACGTCCTGACTTTC
TRBJ1-1 . . TRBV5-1 CASSLTGANTEAFF TGCGCCAGCAGCTTGACAGGTGCGAACACTGAAGCTTTCTTT
TRBJ2-5 . . TRBV5-1 CASSLAPGITETQYF TGCGCCAGCAGCTTGGCTCCAGGGATCACAGAGACCCAGTACTTC
TRBJ2-7 TRBD2 . TRBV6-5 CASSKRTAGAEQYF TGTGCCAGCAGCAAAAGGACAGCGGGGGCCGAGCAGTACTTC
TRBJ2-7 TRBD2 few TRBV5-1 CASSLVASGYEQYF TGCGCCAGCAGCTTGGTGGCTAGCGGATACGAGCAGTACTTC
TRBJ1-2 TRBD1 . TRBV5-1 CASSPTTGGNYGYTF TGCGCCAGCAGCCCAACTACAGGGGGCAACTATGGCTACACCTTC
TRBJ1-1 TRBD1 few TRBV5-8 CASSYTDRGEAFF TGTGCCAGCAGCTATACGGACAGGGGGGAAGCTTTCTTT
TRBJ2-2 . . TRBV4-3 CASSQARNTGELFF TGCGCCAGCAGCCAAGCCCGTAACACCGGGGAGCTGTTTTTT
TRBJ1-1 . once TRBV7-2 CASRRDPGGAFF TGTGCCAGCAGGCGGGACCCAGGCGGAGCTTTCTTT
TRBJ2-7 . few TRBV27 CASSFRPLHHSYEQYF TGTGCCAGCAGTTTCCGCCCCTTACACCACTCCTACGAGCAGTACTTC
TRBJ1-2 TRBD1 . TRBV11-2 CASSLGTGRGYGYTF TGTGCCAGCAGCTTAGGGACAGGGCGAGGCTATGGCTACACCTTC
TRBJ2-3 TRBD2 . TRBV6-1 CASSEGTSGSNTQYF TGTGCCAGCAGTGAAGGGACTAGCGGGTCAAATACGCAGTATTTT
TRBJ2-5 TRBD2 . TRBV5-1 CASSSAGAETQYF TGCGCCAGCAGCTCAGCGGGAGCGGAGACCCAGTACTTC
TRBJ2-7 . . TRBV6-1 CASILTPGQDEQYF TGTGCCAGCATCTTAACTCCGGGACAAGACGAGCAGTACTTC
TRBJ2-7 TRBD1 . TRBV27 CASSLDRGAYEQYF TGTGCCAGCAGTTTGGACAGGGGGGCCTACGAGCAGTACTTC
TRBJ2-1 TRBD2 . TRBV5-6 CASIPAGLAALEQFF TGTGCCAGCATCCCAGCGGGACTAGCGGCCCTCGAGCAGTTCTTC
TRBJ1-1 . . TRBV29-1 CSARPALTANTEAFF TGCAGCGCGAGGCCCGCTTTGACAGCCAACACTGAAGCTTTCTTT
TRBJ2-1 TRBD2 . TRBV4-1 CASTKTSGGSRNEQFF TGCGCCAGCACCAAAACTAGCGGGGGTTCTAGAAATGAGCAGTTCTTC
TRBJ2-3 TRBD1 few TRBV6-4 CASRGTGADTQYF TGTGCCAGCAGAGGGACAGGGGCAGATACGCAGTATTTT
TRBJ1-3 . . TRBV15 CATSRDPTVAGNTIYF TGTGCCACCAGCAGAGATCCGACAGTTGCCGGAAACACCATATATTTT
TRBJ1-5 . . TRBV9 CASSPEDQPQHF TGTGCCAGCAGCCCAGAGGATCAGCCCCAGCATTTT
TRBJ2-7 TRBD2 . TRBV5-1 CASSLAGLAVSYEQYF TGCGCCAGCAGCCTAGCGGGACTAGCGGTATCCTACGAGCAGTACTTC
TRBJ2-1 . . TRBV5-1 CASSLAEGNEQFF TGCGCCAGCAGCTTGGCCGAGGGAAATGAGCAGTTCTTC
TRBJ2-1 . . TRBV10-2 CASSVSNNEQFF TGCGCCAGCAGTGTGTCTAACAATGAGCAGTTCTTC
TRBJ1-5 . . TRBV27 CAGRDTGISQPQHF TGTGCCGGCAGGGACACAGGGATCAGTCAGCCCCAGCATTTT
TRBJ2-3 . . TRBV7-2 CASSLLDTQYF TGTGCCAGCAGCCTGTTGGATACGCAGTATTTT
TRBJ2-2 . . TRBV25-1 CASRGGNTGELFF TGTGCCAGCCGAGGAGGGAACACCGGGGAGCTGTTTTTT
TRBJ2-2 . . TRBV5-6 CASRQPGVGSTGELFF TGTGCCAGCAGACAACCGGGAGTGGGAAGCACCGGGGAGCTGTTTTTT
TRBJ2-3 . . TRBV7-9 CASSRRAGPGADTQYF TGTGCCAGCAGCCGTCGGGCGGGCCCCGGTGCAGATACGCAGTATTTT
TRBJ1-1 . . TRBV5-6 CASSRTANTEAFF TGTGCCAGCAGCAGGACTGCGAACACTGAAGCTTTCTTT
TRBJ1-3 TRBD1 . TRBV7-7 CASSLEDRSFSGNTIYF TGTGCCAGCAGCTTAGAGGACAGGAGCTTCTCTGGAAACACCATATATTTT
TRBJ2-1 . . TRBV7-2 CASSLGTHNEQFF TGTGCCAGCAGCTTAGGGACACACAATGAGCAGTTCTTC
TRBJ2-3 . . TRBV5-1 CASSLAQGPDTQYF TGCGCCAGCAGCTTGGCACAGGGTCCAGATACGCAGTATTTT
TRBJ2-1 . once TRBV30 CAGKARDSSYNEQFF TGTGCCGGGAAGGCCAGGGATAGCTCCTACAATGAGCAGTTCTTC
TRBJ2-7 . . TRBV28 CASVGQGMSYEQYF TGTGCTTCCGTTGGCCAGGGAATGTCCTACGAGCAGTACTTC
TRBJ1-5 . . TRBV6-4 CASSGQNQPQHF TGTGCCAGCAGCGGACAGAATCAGCCCCAGCATTTT
TRBJ2-3 TRBD2 . TRBV4-2 CASSQDGLAGGDTQYF TGTGCCAGCAGCCAAGACGGGCTAGCGGGGGGAGATACGCAGTATTTT
TRBJ2-5 TRBD2 . TRBV5-6 CASSWGLAGRQTQYF TGTGCCAGCAGCTGGGGACTAGCGGGAAGACAGACCCAGTACTTC
TRBJ2-7 . few TRBV5-5 CASSLNEYEQYF TGTGCCAGCAGCCTAAACGAATACGAGCAGTACTTC
TRBJ2-7 . . TRBV7-3 CASSLSLAGHEQYF TGTGCCAGCAGCTTAAGCCTAGCCGGCCACGAGCAGTACTTC
TRBJ2-3 TRBD1 . TRBV28 CASSSPGTGDADTQYF TGTGCCAGCAGTTCTCCCGGGACAGGGGACGCAGATACGCAGTATTTT
TRBJ2-5 TRBD2 few TRBV7-9 CASSRSGGTQYF TGTGCCAGCAGCCGTAGCGGGGGGACCCAGTACTTC
TRBJ2-3 . . TRBV6-5 CASRRTSTDTQYF TGTGCCAGCAGGCGGACTAGCACAGATACGCAGTATTTT
TRBJ1-4 . . TRBV11-2 CASSFTAGNEKLFF TGTGCCAGCAGCTTTACAGCCGGTAATGAAAAACTGTTTTTT
TRBJ1-6 TRBD1 . TRBV5-4 CASSSDRAMSSPLHF TGTGCCAGCAGCTCGGACAGGGCTATGAGTTCACCCCTCCACTTT
TRBJ2-3 TRBD2 . TRBV9 CASSLAGVADTQYF TGTGCCAGCAGCCTAGCGGGAGTAGCAGATACGCAGTATTTT
TRBJ2-4 . once TRBV5-1 CASSFQGSKNIQYF TGCGCCAGCAGCTTCCAGGGGAGCAAAAACATTCAGTACTTC